Listed below are T cell receptor beta chains from one sample, sequenced in a study of T cells in Graves' hyperthyroidism and ophthalmopathy. One entry per CDR3 protein results from TCRdb running MiXCR on the multiplex PCR reads. The profile shows 600,000 or so distinct CDR3 sequences, roughly 15% of them singletons. Input material: blood. The receptors stem from a woman aged 50 to 60 with Graves' ophthalmopathy. Each CDR3 is given with its conserved first and last residue. D genes are given only for firm matches. Some rows have no size entry. The others give once, few or many, or a class for an expanded clone.

d_gene,abundance,j_gene,v_gene,CDR3aa,CDR3nt
TRBD1,.,TRBJ2-7,TRBV5-5,CASSLGTGVGHEQYF,TGTGCCAGCAGCTTAGGGACAGGAGTAGGCCACGAGCAGTACTTC
TRBD2,few,TRBJ2-1,TRBV15,CATSRVPGLAGVGSYNEQFF,TGTGCCACCAGCAGAGTCCCGGGACTAGCGGGAGTAGGGTCCTACAATGAGCAGTTCTTC
.,many,TRBJ2-7,TRBV7-9,CASSLVRSSYEQYF,TGTGCCAGCAGCTTAGTACGAAGCTCCTACGAGCAGTACTTC
TRBD2,.,TRBJ2-2,TRBV7-7,CASSRGLAGGLNTGELFF,TGTGCTAGCAGCCGCGGACTAGCGGGAGGGTTGAACACCGGGGAGCTGTTTTTT
TRBD1,.,TRBJ2-1,TRBV19,CASTHDRGAYNEQFF,TGTGCCAGTACCCACGACAGGGGAGCCTACAATGAGCAGTTCTTC
.,.,TRBJ2-5,TRBV28,CASSLEGHPQETQYF,TGTGCCAGCAGTTTGGAGGGACATCCTCAAGAGACCCAGTACTTC
TRBD2,few,TRBJ2-3,TRBV6-1,CASRGLADTDTQYF,TGTGCCAGCAGAGGACTAGCGGACACAGATACGCAGTATTTT
TRBD2,many,TRBJ2-5,TRBV7-9,CASSQTLGGLAGNQETQYF,TGTGCCAGCAGTCAAACCCTCGGGGGACTAGCGGGAAACCAAGAGACCCAGTACTTC
TRBD2,.,TRBJ2-5,TRBV7-2,CASSLGRVAGGPMETQYF,TGTGCCAGCAGCTTAGGCAGGGTAGCGGGAGGGCCGATGGAGACCCAGTACTTC
.,.,TRBJ2-1,TRBV7-3,CASSPGPAEQFF,TGTGCCAGCAGCCCGGGGCCGGCTGAGCAGTTCTTC
TRBD1,many,TRBJ2-7,TRBV11-2,CASSSGTVSEQYF,TGTGCCAGCAGCTCGGGGACAGTATCCGAGCAGTACTTC
.,.,TRBJ2-2,TRBV7-3,CASSADSNTGELFF,TGTGCCAGCAGTGCTGACAGCAACACCGGGGAGCTGTTTTTT
.,.,TRBJ2-1,TRBV14,CASSQVNEPYNEQFF,TGTGCCAGCAGCCAAGTAAACGAACCCTACAATGAGCAGTTCTTC
.,few,TRBJ2-5,TRBV6-2/TRBV6-3,CASRAPVTETQYF,TGTGCCAGCAGGGCCCCTGTAACGGAGACCCAGTACTTC
TRBD2,few,TRBJ2-7,TRBV7-2,CASSRSSGSPFYEQYF,TGTGCCAGCAGCCGCAGTAGCGGGTCCCCTTTCTACGAGCAGTACTTC
TRBD1,many,TRBJ2-5,TRBV27,CASSSRTGGLQETQYF,TGTGCCAGCAGTTCAAGGACAGGGGGACTTCAAGAGACCCAGTACTTC
TRBD2,.,TRBJ2-3,TRBV18,CASSPPTSGIKTDTQYF,TGTGCCAGCTCACCACCGACTAGCGGGATTAAAACAGATACGCAGTATTTT
TRBD2,few,TRBJ2-1,TRBV6-1,CASIWSSGRVMNEQFF,TGTGCCAGCATCTGGTCTAGCGGGAGAGTAATGAATGAGCAGTTCTTC
.,many,TRBJ2-6,TRBV5-1,CASRPHSGANVLTF,TGCGCCAGCAGGCCGCACTCTGGGGCCAACGTCCTGACTTTC
TRBD1,many,TRBJ1-5,TRBV6-2/TRBV6-3,CASRKGQGNNQPQHF,TGTGCCAGCAGAAAAGGACAGGGCAACAATCAGCCCCAGCATTTT
.,many,TRBJ2-5,TRBV27,CASSSDRTRRETQYF,TGTGCCAGCAGTTCCGACAGGACGCGGAGGGAGACCCAGTACTTC
.,few,TRBJ1-5,TRBV6-5,CASSYFSLYSNQPQHF,TGTGCCAGCAGTTACTTCAGCCTCTATAGCAATCAGCCCCAGCATTTT
TRBD2,.,TRBJ2-4,TRBV19,CASSPWGLAGDFDIQYF,TGTGCCAGTAGTCCCTGGGGACTAGCGGGAGATTTTGACATTCAGTACTTC
TRBD2,.,TRBJ2-3,TRBV9,CAGSEGTGGPTDTQYF,TGTGCCGGCAGCGAGGGGACGGGAGGGCCCACAGATACGCAGTATTTT
TRBD1,many,TRBJ2-3,TRBV29-1,CSAQGAGTDTQYF,TGCAGCGCCCAGGGGGCAGGCACAGATACGCAGTATTTT
.,many,TRBJ2-5,TRBV15,CATNLNRERETQYF,TGTGCCACCAACCTTAACAGGGAAAGGGAGACCCAGTACTTC
.,many,TRBJ2-7,TRBV3-1,CASSQQEYEQYF,TGTGCCAGCAGCCAGCAGGAGTACGAGCAGTACTTC
.,many,TRBJ2-7,TRBV14,CASSPWTPVPYEQYF,TGTGCCAGCAGCCCCTGGACTCCTGTCCCCTACGAGCAGTACTTC
TRBD2,few,TRBJ2-1,TRBV15,CATSRAAGVSNEQFF,TGTGCCACCAGCAGAGCAGCGGGAGTATCCAATGAGCAGTTCTTC
.,.,TRBJ1-5,TRBV6-5,CASSYSGGTGLQPQHF,TGTGCCAGCAGTTACTCCGGGGGAACAGGGCTTCAGCCCCAGCATTTT